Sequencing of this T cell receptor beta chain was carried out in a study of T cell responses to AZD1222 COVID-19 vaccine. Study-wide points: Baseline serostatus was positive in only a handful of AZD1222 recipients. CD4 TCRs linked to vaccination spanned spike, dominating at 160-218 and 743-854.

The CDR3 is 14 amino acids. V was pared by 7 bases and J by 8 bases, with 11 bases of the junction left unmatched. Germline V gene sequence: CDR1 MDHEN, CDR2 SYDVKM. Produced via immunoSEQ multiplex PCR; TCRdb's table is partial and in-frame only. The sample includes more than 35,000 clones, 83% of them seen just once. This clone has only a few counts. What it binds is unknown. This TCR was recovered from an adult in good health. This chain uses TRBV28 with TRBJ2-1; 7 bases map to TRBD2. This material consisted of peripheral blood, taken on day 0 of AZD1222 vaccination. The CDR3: CASTSAGDEDEQFF. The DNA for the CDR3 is TGTGCCAGCACTTCTGCGGGAGATGAGGATGAGCAGTTCTTC.